The clone carrying this T cell receptor beta chain was counted many times. Preparation of the TCRbeta library used unique molecular identifiers. Each CDR3 protein gets one entry after TCRdb re-called the PCR reads with MiXCR. The sample yields approximately 350,000 distinct CDR3 sequences, roughly 16% seen once. The CDR3 runs 14 residues. V was pared by 2 bases and J by 2 bases, with 9 bases between. These data originate in a study of T-cell reconstitution after alpha-beta-depleted transplantation in children. The clonotype comes from a male patient aged 2 to 10 who had a stem cell transplant for acute lymphoblastic leukemia, so the T cells may come from the graft donor. The chain is built from TRBV12-3 or TRBV12-4 and TRBJ2-5; the D call may be TRBD1 or TRBD2 (5 bases each). Material: PBMCs, mostly from graft donor cells, obtained 360 days after TCRalphabeta/CD19-depleted stem cell transplant. The CDR3 protein is CASSLWGIQETQYF. Here the CDR3 DNA reads TGTGCCAGCAGTTTATGGGGGATACAAGAGACCCAGTACTTC.